The 10 T cell receptor beta chains presented below share a single source sample, sequenced in a study of human T cells and chemical hapten exposure. TCRdb passed the RACE reads through MiXCR, listing each CDR3 protein once. Among about 120,000 distinct CDR3 sequences listed, 11% were seen once. Time point of the sample: patch test 3, about 24 weeks after DPC sensitization. Treatment described: therapeutic diphenylcyclopropenone sensitization with weekly scalp DPC. The sequencing here drew on whole blood, taken in connection with sensitization to the hapten diphenylcyclopropenone (DPC). Receptors were obtained from a woman in her fifties or sixties with alopecia areata. Some clones in this sample may be carry-over from other donors' samples.

This clonotype has a handful of counts. J is TRBJ2-3 and V is TRBV11-2; possibly TRBD1 for D (7 bases). V was shortened by 4 bases and J by 2 bases, with 19 bases between the two germline ends. CDR1 SGHAT and CDR2 FQNNGV come from the germline V gene. This CDR3 contains 17 residues. The CDR3 DNA is TGTGCCAGCAGCTCCCCAGGAGGGGGACAGCTCACAGATACGCAGTATTTT. It codes for CASSSPGGGQLTDTQYF.

This clonotype was recorded many times. The V call is TRBV6-2 or TRBV6-3, the J call TRBJ2-7; TRBD1 aligns across 11 bases. This CDR3 is 14 amino acids long. V lost 4 bases, J lost 3 bases, and 2 bases stayed unmatched. Germline V CDR1 and CDR2: MNHEY, SVGEGT. The CDR3 is CASSSGTGGYEQYF. In DNA form, the CDR3 reads TGTGCCAGCAGTTCCGGGACAGGGGGCTACGAGCAGTACTTC.

This chain joins TRBV7-9 and TRBJ1-5, with D maybe TRBD1 (6 bases). Germline lookup yields CDR1 SEHNR and CDR2 FQNEAQ (reference sequence). The CDR3 has 14 residues. Trimming shortened V by 3 bases and J by 5 bases, and 11 bases separated the two germline ends. DNA for the CDR3: TGTGCCAGCAGCTTGCGGGGGGCGGATCAGCCCCAGCATTTT. The encoded protein is CASSLRGADQPQHF.

This clonotype was seen a few times. This chain links TRBV12-3 or TRBV12-4 with TRBJ2-2, with TRBD1 matching over 7 bases. With 10 bases clipped from V and 3 bases from J, the junction kept 8 bases outside the gene matches. The CDR3 totals 14 residues. The CDR3 DNA sequence: TGTGCCACTACCGGGACAGCCGACACCGGGGAGCTGTTTTTT. Translation: CATTGTADTGELFF.

In its sample, this clonotype was seen many times. The chain uses TRBV6-5 and TRBJ2-3; 7 bases align to TRBD1. V shed 7 bases, J shed 2 bases, and the junction held 9 bases outside the gene matches. Germline V gene sequence: CDR1 MNHEY, CDR2 SVGAGI. This CDR3 region has 15 residues. CDR3 sequence reads: CASKMDRTFTDTQYF. CDR3 sequence (DNA): TGTGCCAGCAAGATGGACAGGACTTTCACAGATACGCAGTATTTT.

The chain uses TRBV4-3 and TRBJ2-7, with TRBD2 identical over 12 bases. The CDR3 covers 15 residues. Germline CDR1 is LGHNA and CDR2 is YSLEER. J was trimmed by 4 bases and V by 2 bases; bases with no gene match: 3. The CDR3 loop reads CASSQLGLAGYEQYF. CDR3 sequence (DNA): TGCGCCAGCAGCCAACTCGGACTAGCGGGATACGAGCAGTACTTC.

The gene calls are TRBV2 and TRBJ1-1, with D hard to call. V lost 7 bases and J lost 2, with 11 bases in between. Germline assignment: CDR1 SNHLY and CDR2 FYNNEI. The CDR3 covers 13 residues. The CDR3 sequence: CASTWTLNTEAFF. CDR3 coding DNA: TGTGCCAGCACCTGGACCCTTAACACTGAAGCTTTCTTT.

This chain connects TRBV7-2 to TRBJ2-1; no definite D call. V was shortened by 1 base and J by 8 bases, with 12 bases between the two germline ends. CDR1 is SGHTA and CDR2 is FQGNSA in the germline V gene. The CDR3 contains 14 residues. The CDR3 sequence is CASSLEVTVDEQFF. The CDR3 DNA sequence: TGTGCCAGCAGCTTAGAAGTGACGGTAGATGAGCAGTTCTTC.

This clonotype was observed a few times. The V gene is TRBV20-1, the J gene TRBJ2-5; D is uncertain. Germline V CDR1 and CDR2: DFQATT, SNEGSKA (reference sequence). This CDR3 comprises 15 residues. V dropped 5 bases and J dropped 0 bases, with 16 bases sitting between them. CDR3 nucleotides: TGCAGTGCTCCGCGACGAGACTGGTACCAAGAGACCCAGTACTTC. It translates to CSAPRRDWYQETQYF.

In its sample, this clonotype was seen a few times. The J gene is TRBJ2-5, the V gene TRBV4-3; D is perhaps TRBD2 (5 bases). With 5 bases removed from V and 4 bases from J, the gap between germline ends came to 17 bases. Germline V gives CDR1 LGHNA, CDR2 YSLEER. The CDR3 is 15 residues long. The CDR3 nucleotides read TGCGCCAGCAGCTCCTCTCCGGGGTCCGGAGAGACCCAGTACTTC. This translates into CASSSSPGSGETQYF.